These 5 T cell receptor beta chains came from one sample sequenced in a study of CD8+ T cells in alopecia areata. Treatment specified: oral pan-JAK inhibitor, 5-10 mg twice daily. It was cDNA, reverse transcribed from extracted RNA, that served as the sequencing template. Clones were read by immunoSEQ multiplex PCR, and TCRdb kept only the in-frame ones, dropping some. The table lists roughly 190,000 clones, 50% to 60% of them singletons. The starting material was CD4+ T cells sorted from blood, obtained at week 4, from a patient treated with tofacitinib. The receptor set was obtained from a human donor with alopecia areata.

The chain couples TRBV30 to TRBJ2-6, with D unclear. The V end lost 2 bases, the J end lost 0 bases, and 5 bases lay between the germline ends. The CDR3 covers 14 residues. CDR1 and CDR2 (germline): GTSNPN, SVGIG (reference sequence). This CDR3 is CAWSPVSGANVLTF. The CDR3 nucleotides are TGTGCCTGGAGTCCGGTCTCTGGGGCCAACGTCCTGACTTTC. Looking up the rest from reference TRBV30 and TRBJ2-6 gives the full variable domain: SQTIHQWPATLVQPVGSPLSLECTVEGTSNPNLYWYRQAAGRGLQLLFYSVGIGQISSEVPQNLSASRPQDRQFILSSKKLLLSDSGFYLCAWSPVSGANVLTFGAGSRLTVL.

On this clone itself: The same CDR3 can be traced to other DNA sequences in this sample. The chain carries TRBV5-1 and TRBJ2-7, with 10 bases lining up with TRBD2. The CDR3 spans 15 residues. V lost 0 bases and J lost 1; bases outside the gene matches: 1. Per the germline V gene, CDR1 is SGHRS and CDR2 is YFSETQ. The CDR3 coding sequence is TGCGCCAGCAGCTTGGCTAGCGGGAGTTCCTACGAGCAGTACTTC. Residues: CASSLASGSSYEQYF.

This chain links TRBV28 with TRBJ2-5; weak D call: TRBD2 (5 bases). Trimming took 6 bases from V and 3 from J, leaving 14 bases between them. Germline CDR1 MDHEN, CDR2 SYDVKM. The CDR3 contains 14 residues. CDR3 in amino acids: CASSSSDGKETQYF. In nucleotides, the CDR3 is TGTGCCAGCAGCTCATCGGACGGGAAAGAGACCCAGTACTTC.

This chain joins TRBV30 and TRBJ2-7; D gene ambiguous. The CDR3 contains 15 residues. Trimming removed 4 bases from V and 3 bases from J, with 19 bases in between. In germline, CDR1 is GTSNPN, CDR2 SVGIG (reference sequence). The CDR3 DNA reads TGTGCCTGGAAAACAACGATGCCCCAGAGCTACGAGCAGTACTTC. Amino acid sequence: CAWKTTMPQSYEQYF.

This clone turned up a few times. V is TRBV7-2 and J is TRBJ1-1; D remains ambiguous. Germline CDR1 SGHTA, CDR2 FQGNSA. V shed 7 bases and J shed 0 bases, with 12 bases lying between them. This CDR3 has 14 residues. CDR3 nucleotide sequence: TGTGCCAGCAAGAAGGAGCGAATGAACACTGAAGCTTTCTTT. Translation gives CASKKERMNTEAFF.